This T cell receptor beta chain came from a study of identical twins. Study findings and constraints: Conclusions leaned on cross-sectional statistical analysis and did not track the same donors over time.

This CDR3 has 14 residues. With 1 base removed from V and 1 base from J, the gap between germline ends came to 8 bases. Germline V CDR1 and CDR2: SGHRS, YFSETQ. On this clonotype: Its antigen remains unidentified.

TCRdb redid the calling of the 5' RACE reads with MiXCR, one entry per CDR3 protein. The sample lists about 730,000 distinct CDR3 sequences, over 20% occurring once. Healthy Caucasians alone served as donors. These data were also reused for a study on T cells expressing NK-cell markers. That work contributes: For several experiments, T cell sorting was restricted to the alpha-beta TCR population by means of an anti-gamma-delta TCR antibody. These same clonotypes (in four donors) also led the CD3+CD56-NKG2C+ fraction.

The receptor's source is a woman in her late teens or twenties in good health. This rearrangement joins TRBV5-1 to TRBJ1-1; D not certain. The sequenced sample consisted of PBMCs. The chain's CDR3 is CASSLTLGNTEAFF. The CDR3 DNA reads TGCGCCAGCAGCTTGACGCTCGGGAACACTGAAGCTTTCTTT.